The entry below gives a single T cell receptor beta chain sequence along with its context. Its target is not known. The data are from a study of human T cells and chemical hapten exposure. On the study more broadly: While the approximately 24-week study was under way, patients received diphenylcyclopropenone on the scalp every week. Findings of the study overall: TCRs at a frequency above 1 in 1000 stayed unchanged with DPC sensitization. Healthy people's immune response may differ from that of the donors, who had alopecia.

A single record per CDR3 protein comes from TCRdb applying MiXCR to the RACE reads. Of over 80,000 distinct CDR3 sequences in the sample, approximately 11% were seen once. Time point given: patch test 3, about 24 weeks after DPC sensitization. Sample treatment: therapeutic diphenylcyclopropenone sensitization with weekly scalp DPC. Blood sampling occurred before each patch-test application. CDR1 is DFQATT and CDR2 is SNEGSKA in the germline V gene (reference sequence). V lost 5 bases to trimming and J lost 4 bases; unmatched junction nucleotides: 10. CDR3 length equals 14 residues. The chain links TRBV20-1 to TRBJ1-1, with 7 bases aligning to TRBD1. This clonotype was obtained from a woman in her 30s with alopecia areata. Some clones in this sample may be carry-over from other donors' samples. This specimen consisted of whole blood, obtained in connection with sensitization to the hapten diphenylcyclopropenone (DPC). Here the CDR3 reads CSASFRGGTTEAFF. The CDR3 DNA is TGCAGTGCTTCCTTCAGGGGGGGGACCACTGAAGCTTTCTTT.